Presented here are 21 T cell receptor beta chains from one specimen sequenced in a study of T cell responses to AZD1222 COVID-19 vaccine. Profiling relied on immunoSEQ multiplex PCR, and the TCRdb table lists in-frame clones only, not all of them. The sample consists of 90,000 to 110,000 clones, approximately 90% of them appearing once. Material: peripheral blood, obtained on day 0 of AZD1222 vaccination. The receptors come from an adult in good health.

The chain combines TRBV10-1 with TRBJ1-1, with D uncertain. CDR3 length: 14 residues. Germline CDR1 is WNHNN and CDR2 is SYGVQD (reference sequence). V was clipped by 0 bases and J by 4 bases, with 9 bases between them. CDR3 sequence: CASSESAGITEAFF. The CDR3 DNA reads as TGCGCCAGCAGTGAGTCGGCGGGGATCACTGAAGCTTTCTTT.

This clone was detected only a few times. The chain links TRBV7-3 to TRBJ2-7; D uncertain. The V end lost 5 bases, the J end lost 3 bases, and 11 bases lay between the germline ends. This CDR3 has 13 amino acids. Germline V gene lookup returns CDR1 SGHTA and CDR2 FQGTGA. The DNA of the CDR3 is TGTGCCAGCAGCCTCGGTTTAGGCTACGAGCAGTACTTC. Translating gives CASSLGLGYEQYF. The full variable domain, in which reference TRBV7-3 and TRBJ2-7 provide the parts outside the CDR3, is GAGVSQTPSNKVTEKGKYVELRCDPISGHTALYWYRQSLGQGPEFLIYFQGTGAADDSGLPNDRFFAVRPEGSVSTLKIQRTERGDSAVYLCASSLGLGYEQYFGPGTRLTVT.

This chain links TRBV5-1 with TRBJ1-4, with TRBD1 identical over 10 bases. Trimming removed 4 bases from V and 6 bases from J; junction bases left unmatched: 6. The germline V gene encodes CDR1 SGHRS and CDR2 YFSETQ. The CDR3 is 15 residues long. CDR3 nucleotide sequence: TGCGCCAGCAGCCGTGACAGGGGGCGCGATGAAAAACTGTTTTTT. This sequence encodes CASSRDRGRDEKLFF. Drawing the rest from reference TRBV5-1 and TRBJ1-4, the complete variable domain is KAGVTQTPRYLIKTRGQQVTLSCSPISGHRSVSWYQQTPGQGLQFLFEYFSETQRNKGNFPGRFSGRQFSNSRSEMNVSTLELGDSALYLCASSRDRGRDEKLFFGSGTQLSVL.

The chain recombines TRBV19 with TRBJ2-2; a weak D match, TRBD1 (5 bases). V was clipped by 6 bases and J by 0 bases, with 8 bases between them. This CDR3 region has 14 residues. Germline CDR1 and CDR2: LNHDA and SQIVND (reference sequence). The CDR3: CASSRQSNTGELFF. The CDR3 DNA reads as TGTGCCAGTAGCCGACAGTCGAACACCGGGGAGCTGTTTTTT.

This chain joins TRBV11-2 and TRBJ2-3; 7 positions agree with TRBD1. V shed 5 bases and J 7 bases; nucleotides not matched to a gene: 3. Germline V CDR1 and CDR2: SGHAT, FQNNGV. This CDR3 contains 12 residues. The CDR3 sequence: CASSQQGYTQYF. CDR3 nucleotide sequence: TGTGCCAGCAGCCAACAGGGGTATACGCAGTATTTT.

The V call is TRBV28, the J call TRBJ1-2; D ambiguous. V lost 3 bases to trimming and J lost 4 bases, with 12 bases between them. Germline CDR1 MDHEN, CDR2 SYDVKM. This CDR3 spans 14 amino acids. The CDR3 DNA is TGTGCCAGCAGTTTCCCACATGCTGCCTATGGCTACACCTTC. The encoded protein is CASSFPHAAYGYTF.

The J gene is TRBJ1-2, the V gene TRBV14, with D tentatively TRBD1 (5 bases). Germline V gene lookup returns CDR1 SGHDN and CDR2 FVKESK. The germline V and J ends were trimmed by 3 bases and 4 bases, with 15 bases remaining between them. This CDR3 has 15 amino acids. The CDR3 sequence: CASSHLGAGIYGYTF. CDR3 coding DNA: TGTGCCAGCAGCCACCTAGGGGCGGGCATCTATGGCTACACCTTC.

V is TRBV7-2 and J is TRBJ1-5, with TRBD1 identical over 10 bases. Germline V CDR1 and CDR2: SGHTA, FQGNSA. The CDR3 is 14 amino acids. Trimming took 3 bases from V and 9 from J; bases not matched to a gene: 5. The DNA for the CDR3 is TGTGCCAGCAGCTTTGACAGGGGGCCTTGGCCCCAGCATTTT. Its translation is CASSFDRGPWPQHF.

The chain links TRBV19 to TRBJ2-2, with TRBD2 as a possible D gene (7 bases). Germline V CDR1 and CDR2: LNHDA, SQIVND (reference sequence). CDR3 length equals 12 residues. V lost 7 bases, J lost 9 bases, and 12 bases lay in between. The CDR3 DNA reads as TGTGCCAGTACGGGGGGCTCCCGGGAGCTGTTTTTT. This translates into CASTGGSRELFF.

The chain employs TRBV3-1 (or the pseudogene TRBV3-2) and TRBJ2-1, with TRBD1 matching over 7 bases. This CDR3 has 14 amino acids. The germline CDR1 and CDR2 sequences are LGHDT and YNNKEL (reference sequence). The V segment lost 0 bases and the J segment 9 bases; nucleotides outside the gene matches: 5. In DNA form, the CDR3 reads TGTGCCAGCAGCCAAGACAGGGGGATTGGTGAGCAGTTCTTC. Its protein product is CASSQDRGIGEQFF.

This chain connects TRBV19 to TRBJ1-5; no clear D gene. Germline CDR1 reads LNHDA; CDR2 reads SQIVND (reference sequence). The CDR3 is 14 amino acids. V was shortened by 1 base and J by 5 bases, with 9 bases between the two germline ends. Here the CDR3 DNA reads TGTGCCAGTAGTATAGGGCAAGTGGATCAGCCCCAGCATTTT. Translation: CASSIGQVDQPQHF.

This chain joins TRBV10-1 and TRBJ1-1; unclear D gene. Trimming stripped 2 bases from V and 4 bases from J, with 11 bases between. Germline CDR1 and CDR2: WNHNN and SYGVQD (reference sequence). The CDR3 has 14 amino acids. CDR3 nucleotides: TGCGCCAGCAGTGAGGGGTTACGGACCACTGAAGCTTTCTTT. Protein product: CASSEGLRTTEAFF.

The chain has TRBV7-2 and TRBJ2-7; D uncertain. Germline V gene data show CDR1 as SGHTA and CDR2 as FQGNSA. V was shortened by 5 bases and J by 3 bases, with 17 bases between the two germline ends. The CDR3 runs 15 residues. DNA of the CDR3: TGTGCCAGCAGCCCCCGGAATAGTAGGCGCTACGAGCAGTACTTC. Translation gives CASSPRNSRRYEQYF.

V is TRBV27 and J is TRBJ2-3; a possible D gene is TRBD1 (6 bases). Per the germline V gene, CDR1 is MNHEY and CDR2 is SMNVEV (reference sequence). The CDR3 is made up of 18 amino acids. Trimming cost V 2 bases and J 3 bases, with 21 bases left between them. The DNA for the CDR3 is TGTGCCAGCAGTTTAAGGGCAGGGGCCCCAGACCATACAGATACGCAGTATTTT. Translation: CASSLRAGAPDHTDTQYF.

J is TRBJ2-5 and V is TRBV28; 8 bases align to TRBD1. The J segment lost 5 bases and the V segment lost 6 bases, leaving 2 bases of the junction unmatched. Germline values: CDR1 MDHEN, CDR2 SYDVKM. This CDR3 has 12 amino acids. The CDR3 loop is CASRDRVETQYF. The CDR3 nucleotides read TGTGCCAGCAGGGACAGGGTGGAGACCCAGTACTTC.

J is TRBJ2-7 and V is TRBV7-9, with no clear D. CDR3 length: 14 residues. V gave up 5 bases and J gave up 7 bases, with 18 bases separating them. Germline-derived CDR1 and CDR2 are SEHNR and FQNEAQ (reference sequence). This chain's CDR3 is CASSPQTDVWEQYF. Here the CDR3 DNA reads TGTGCCAGCAGCCCCCAGACTGATGTGTGGGAGCAGTACTTC.

The chain is built from TRBV30 and TRBJ2-2; D is perhaps TRBD1 (5 bases). In germline, CDR1 is GTSNPN, CDR2 SVGIG (reference sequence). Trimming took off 5 bases at V and 5 bases at J, with 12 bases between the two ends. The CDR3 extends over 13 amino acids. Here the CDR3 DNA reads TGTGCCTGGGGGGCGATCGGTACCGGGGAGCTGTTTTTT. It codes for CAWGAIGTGELFF.

The chain is built from TRBV2 and TRBJ1-6, with 7 bases fitting TRBD1. Germline-derived CDR1 and CDR2 are SNHLY and FYNNEI. This CDR3 is 13 amino acids long. V lost 5 bases to trimming and J lost 9 bases; unmatched junction nucleotides: 4. The CDR3 reads CASSLRGLSPLHF. In nucleotides, the CDR3 is TGTGCCAGCAGTTTGAGGGGGCTTTCACCCCTCCACTTT.

Only one count was recorded for this clone. This chain connects TRBV21-1 to TRBJ2-7. TRBV21-1 is shown as a pseudogene. This CDR3 has 18 amino acids. CDR3 residues: CASSPPEGIRQGRYEQYF. The CDR3 nucleotides read TGTGCCAGCAGCCCGCCCGAGGGAATTCGGCAGGGAAGATACGAGCAGTACTTC.

This chain uses TRBV29-1 with TRBJ2-1; a possible D gene is TRBD1 (5 bases). CDR3 size: 12 residues. V was clipped by 2 bases and J by 6 bases, with 8 bases between them. CDR1 SQVTM and CDR2 ANQGSEA come from the germline V gene. In DNA form, the CDR3 reads TGCAGCGTTGAACACCAGGGCAATGAGCAGTTCTTC. Translated, it gives CSVEHQGNEQFF.

V gene TRBV2 combines with J gene TRBJ2-3; perhaps TRBD1 as D (6 bases). This CDR3 comprises 14 residues. Germline CDR1 reads SNHLY; CDR2 reads FYNNEI. V lost 11 bases and J 3 bases, leaving 18 bases between the germline ends. The CDR3 DNA reads as TGTGCCTACAAGGACAGACCGGTTACAGATACGCAGTATTTT. This translates into CAYKDRPVTDTQYF.